The 18 T cell receptor beta chains reported below all come from one sample, sequenced in a study of read filtering for tumor transcriptome and immune sequencing. The library was built from about 400 ng RNA with molecular barcoded adaptors for alpha/delta and beta/gamma chains. TCRdb called the reads again in MiXCR, with one record for every CDR3 protein. The sample lists 130,000 or so distinct CDR3 sequences; about 12% were seen once. Material: a population of CD138-negative cells sorted from bone marrow. Receptor source: a donor aged 40 or older with multiple myeloma.

In its sample, this clonotype was seen many times. V is TRBV7-2 and J is TRBJ2-4, with D perhaps TRBD1 (6 bases). Germline lookup yields CDR1 SGHTA and CDR2 FQGNSA. V was shortened by 2 bases and J by 1 base, with 21 bases between the two germline ends. CDR3 length: 19 residues. The CDR3 is CASSLSPYRADRAKNIQYF. The CDR3 nucleotides read TGTGCCAGCAGCTTATCCCCATACAGGGCGGATAGGGCCAAAAACATTCAGTACTTC.

There are many counts of this clonotype. The J gene is TRBJ2-3, the V gene TRBV7-2; 10 nucleotides line up with TRBD2. V shed 1 base and J 0 bases; nucleotides not matched to a gene: 4. The CDR3 spans 17 residues. Germline V CDR1 and CDR2: SGHTA, FQGNSA. Written as DNA, the CDR3 is TGTGCCAGCAGCTTAGGGGCTAGCGGGAGTAGCACAGATACGCAGTATTTT. It encodes CASSLGASGSSTDTQYF.

Ten or more counts support this clonotype. The CDR3 sequence is CASRSQAGELNEQFF. Written as DNA, the CDR3 is TGTGCCAGCAGATCCCAAGCGGGAGAGCTCAATGAGCAGTTCTTC. The V call is TRBV7-3, the J call TRBJ2-1; TRBD2 agrees at 8 bases. Germline CDR1 is SGHTA and CDR2 is FQGTGA. The CDR3 has 15 residues. The trim removed 6 bases at V and 6 bases at J, leaving 10 bases unmatched.

This clonotype was seen at least ten times. The chain recombines TRBV7-2 with TRBJ2-3; 7 bases agree with TRBD2. The germline V gene has CDR1 SGHTA and CDR2 FQGNSA. The V and J ends lost 6 bases and 7 bases, in that order; junction bases with no gene match: 13. The CDR3 totals 15 residues. CDR3 sequence reads: CASRKKGLHLNTQYF. The DNA of the CDR3 is TGTGCCAGCAGAAAGAAGGGACTACATCTTAATACGCAGTATTTT.

This clonotype was picked up many times. The V gene is TRBV20-1, the J gene TRBJ2-3; TRBD2 is a possible D gene (5 bases). The V end was cut by 1 base, the J end by 2 bases, with 19 bases between. CDR1 is DFQATT and CDR2 is SNEGSKA in the germline V gene (reference sequence). The CDR3 sequence is 17 residues long. The CDR3 here is CSARGAYSKGDTDTQYF. DNA for the CDR3: TGCAGTGCTAGAGGGGCCTATAGCAAGGGAGACACAGATACGCAGTATTTT.

The chain couples TRBV5-4 to TRBJ2-2; D is unresolved. CDR1 SGHNT and CDR2 YYREEE come from the germline V gene (reference sequence). The CDR3 has 15 amino acids. V lost 2 bases and J lost 7, with 15 bases in between. CDR3 sequence reads: CASSFWKFGSGELFF. DNA of the CDR3: TGTGCCAGCAGCTTTTGGAAGTTCGGTAGCGGGGAGCTGTTTTTT.

This chain joins TRBV20-1 and TRBJ2-5, with D possibly being TRBD1 (6 bases). CDR1 is DFQATT, CDR2 SNEGSKA, per germline (reference sequence). The CDR3 extends over 13 amino acids. Trimming left V 3 bases short and J 2 bases short, with 10 bases between. The CDR3 sequence: CSARGRGQETQYF. The CDR3 coding sequence is TGCAGTGCTAGGGGCAGGGGACAAGAGACCCAGTACTTC.

This clonotype was found many times. The chain has TRBV30 and TRBJ1-5, with unresolved D. Germline V gene lookup returns CDR1 GTSNPN and CDR2 SVGIG (reference sequence). Trimming removed 5 bases from V and 0 bases from J, with 8 bases in between. This CDR3 has 13 residues. The CDR3 coding sequence is TGTGCCTGGGCGGATGATAGCAATCAGCCCCAGCATTTT. Translation: CAWADDSNQPQHF. The full variable domain, in which reference TRBV30 and TRBJ1-5 provide the parts outside the CDR3, is SQTIHQWPATLVQPVGSPLSLECTVEGTSNPNLYWYRQAAGRGLQLLFYSVGIGQISSEVPQNLSASRPQDRQFILSSKKLLLSDSGFYLCAWADDSNQPQHFGDGTRLSIL.

This clonotype has a count of ten or more. This chain links TRBV20-1 with TRBJ2-1; 7 bases line up with TRBD2. Per the germline V gene, CDR1 is DFQATT and CDR2 is SNEGSKA (reference sequence). The CDR3 runs to 13 residues. Losses at the gene ends were 2 bases for V and 7 bases for J; bases not matched to a gene: 5. CDR3 sequence (DNA): TGCAGTGCTAGAAGGGAGGGCCGGAATGAGCAGTTCTTC. Amino acids: CSARREGRNEQFF.

This clonotype came up many times. This chain joins TRBV9 and TRBJ2-6; D is perhaps TRBD1 (6 bases). CDR1 is SGDLS, CDR2 YYNGEE, per germline. The V end lost 4 bases, the J end lost 3 bases, and 23 bases lay between the germline ends. The CDR3 sequence is 19 residues long. CDR3 sequence (DNA): TGTGCCAGCAGCCACAGCCCTGGGGGCCGGGTACGTGGGGCCAACGTCCTGACTTTC. Its protein is CASSHSPGGRVRGANVLTF.

This clonotype was seen at least ten times. This chain links TRBV3-1 with TRBJ1-1; D not certain. Trimming shortened V by 0 bases and J by 7 bases, and 6 bases separated the two germline ends. Germline V lookup: CDR1 LGHDT, CDR2 YNNKEL (reference sequence). The CDR3 loop spans 12 amino acids. The CDR3: CASSQDEDEAFF. For the CDR3, the DNA is TGTGCCAGCAGCCAAGATGAGGATGAAGCTTTCTTT. Together with reference TRBV3-1 and TRBJ1-1, the CDR3 gives the full variable domain: DTAVSQTPKYLVTQMGNDKSIKCEQNLGHDTMYWYKQDSKKFLKIMFSYNNKELIINETVPNRFSPKSPDKAHLNLHINSLELGDSAVYFCASSQDEDEAFFGQGTRLTVV.

V and J are TRBV19 and TRBJ2-7; perhaps TRBD2 as D (6 bases). Germline V gene lookup returns CDR1 LNHDA and CDR2 SQIVND (reference sequence). The CDR3 is made up of 14 amino acids. V lost 5 bases and J lost 2, with 13 bases in between. The CDR3 nucleotides read TGTGCCAGTAGTCCCGGGACTGAAGCCTACGAGCAGTACTTC. Its translation: CASSPGTEAYEQYF.

Concerning this clonotype: This clone may be a read error of a much larger clone one base away. The chain joins TRBV7-9 to TRBJ2-7; D is undetermined. This CDR3 is 11 amino acids long. CDR1 SEHNR and CDR2 FQNEAQ come from the germline V gene (reference sequence). This CDR3 is CTSSLENEQYF. As DNA, the CDR3 is TGTACCAGCAGCTTAGAAAACGAGCAGTACTTC.

This clonotype has more than one count but fewer than ten. This sequence joins TRBV7-9 and TRBJ2-1; 7 nucleotides line up with TRBD1. Trimming removed 5 bases from V and 6 bases from J; junction bases left unmatched: 13. This CDR3 has 16 residues. Germline V gene sequence: CDR1 SEHNR, CDR2 FQNEAQ (reference sequence). In DNA, the CDR3 is TGTGCCAGCAGCGACAGCTCGGGACAGATCTTCAATGAGCAGTTCTTC. Its protein product is CASSDSSGQIFNEQFF.

There are a few counts of this clonotype. This chain uses TRBV20-1 with TRBJ2-2, with 8 bases aligning to TRBD2. V lost 5 bases to trimming and J lost 5 bases; unmatched junction nucleotides: 7. Germline-derived CDR1 and CDR2 are DFQATT and SNEGSKA (reference sequence). This CDR3 region has 14 residues. The CDR3, as DNA: TGCAGTGCTCCTTCAGGACTAGCTACCGGGGAGCTGTTTTTT. Translating gives CSAPSGLATGELFF.

This clonotype was counted many times. The chain links TRBV24-1 to TRBJ2-2, with 8 bases aligning to TRBD1. J gave up 4 bases and V 6 bases, and 6 bases lay outside the gene matches. This CDR3 spans 15 amino acids. Germline CDR1 is KGHDR and CDR2 is SFDVKD. The CDR3 bases are TGTGCCACCAGTTTAACAGGGGGAGGCACCGGGGAGCTGTTTTTT. It encodes CATSLTGGGTGELFF.

This clonotype was picked up many times. The gene calls are TRBV29-1 and TRBJ1-2; D not certain. Trimming left V 4 bases short and J 0 bases short, with 15 bases between. Looked up from germline, CDR1 is SQVTM and CDR2 is ANQGSEA. CDR3 length: 15 amino acids. For the CDR3, the DNA is TGCAGCGTTGTATTGGCAGGACGGTCTAACTATGGCTACACCTTC. Translated: CSVVLAGRSNYGYTF.

The chain is built from TRBV4-2 and TRBJ2-1, with 7 bases matching TRBD2. V was pared by 4 bases and J by 0 bases, with 15 bases of the junction left unmatched. Germline values: CDR1 LGHNA, CDR2 YNFKEQ. The CDR3 loop spans 19 amino acids. The CDR3 DNA reads TGTGCCAGCAGCCTAGTACCAGGACTAGAGGCCAGCTCCTACAATGAGCAGTTCTTC. This translates into CASSLVPGLEASSYNEQFF.